A single T cell receptor (beta chain) is shown here with its context. Authors' processing steps: Quantification of nucleated cells was approximated via reference gene primer amplification. Only in-frame clones appear in the TCRdb table, and some are missing; sequencing was by immunoSEQ multiplex PCR. The V and J calls and clone size come from that table; D and trimming were worked out from the DNA. Among 180,000 or so clones listed, 85% to 90% were seen once. This entry is derived from a study of blood T cell repertoires in COVID-19. Background on the study: There were acute and convalescent COVID-19 samples, and they came from the United States, Italy and Spain.

V dropped 4 bases and J dropped 2 bases, with 13 bases sitting between them. The germline gives CDR1 SGHRS, CDR2 YFSETQ. This CDR3 spans 14 amino acids. The V call is TRBV5-1, the J call TRBJ2-7; unclear D gene. The sequenced sample consisted of peripheral blood. This sequence was found in an older woman with acute or convalescent COVID-19. CDR3 sequence reads: CASSPERGTYEQYF. The DNA for the CDR3 is TGCGCCAGCAGCCCCGAGAGAGGTACCTACGAGCAGTACTTC.